This record concerns one TCR beta chain sequence. As yet, its antigen is unknown. This sample stems from a study of T cell responses to AZD1222 COVID-19 vaccine. Study observations and caveats: When two AZD1222 doses had been given, Spike-specific TCR breadth and depth rose. Just six AZD1222 recipients were seropositive at baseline.

The method was immunoSEQ multiplex PCR; TCRdb's version includes in-frame clones alone and lacks a portion of them. The sample carries 150,000 or so clones, approximately 87% recorded once. Trimming cost V 7 bases and J 4 bases; bases outside gene matches: 2. The germline CDR1 and CDR2 sequences are SGHTA and FQGNSA. This CDR3 has 12 residues. The sequencing used peripheral blood, collected 28 days after the second AZD1222 dose. This TCR derives from an adult who received the AZD1222 COVID-19 vaccine. The V call is TRBV7-2, the J call TRBJ1-2; 8 nucleotides agree with TRBD1. The CDR3 sequence is CASTGQGYGYTF. CDR3 nucleotide sequence: TGTGCCAGCACCGGACAGGGCTATGGCTACACCTTC.